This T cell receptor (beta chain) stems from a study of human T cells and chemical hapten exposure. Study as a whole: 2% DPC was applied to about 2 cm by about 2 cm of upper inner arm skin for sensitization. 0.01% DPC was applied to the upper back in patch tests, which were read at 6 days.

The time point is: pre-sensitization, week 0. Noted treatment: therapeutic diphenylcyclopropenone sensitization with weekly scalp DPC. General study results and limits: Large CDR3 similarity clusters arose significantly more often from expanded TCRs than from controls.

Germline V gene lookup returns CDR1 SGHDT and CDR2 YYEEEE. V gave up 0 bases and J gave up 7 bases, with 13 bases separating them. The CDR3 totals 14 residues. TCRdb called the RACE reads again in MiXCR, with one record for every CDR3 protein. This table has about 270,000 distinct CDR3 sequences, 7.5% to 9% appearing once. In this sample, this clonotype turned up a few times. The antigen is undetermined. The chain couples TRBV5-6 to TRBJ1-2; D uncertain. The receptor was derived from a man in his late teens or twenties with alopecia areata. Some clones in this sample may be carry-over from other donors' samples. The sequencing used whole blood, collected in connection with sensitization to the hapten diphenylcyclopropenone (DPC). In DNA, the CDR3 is TGTGCCAGCAGCTTGGACAGATTCGCTAGTGGCTACACCTTC. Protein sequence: CASSLDRFASGYTF.